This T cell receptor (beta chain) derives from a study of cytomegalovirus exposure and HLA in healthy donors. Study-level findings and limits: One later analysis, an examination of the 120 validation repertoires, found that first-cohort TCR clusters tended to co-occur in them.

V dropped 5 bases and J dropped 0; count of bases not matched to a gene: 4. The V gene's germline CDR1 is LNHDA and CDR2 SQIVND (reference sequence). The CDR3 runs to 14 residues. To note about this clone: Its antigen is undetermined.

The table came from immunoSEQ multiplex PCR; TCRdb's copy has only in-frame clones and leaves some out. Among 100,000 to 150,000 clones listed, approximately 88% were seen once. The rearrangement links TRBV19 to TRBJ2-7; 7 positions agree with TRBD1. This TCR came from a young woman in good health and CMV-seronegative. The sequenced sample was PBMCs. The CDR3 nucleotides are TGTGCCAGTAGTTCAGGGGGAATCTCCTACGAGCAGTACTTC. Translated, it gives CASSSGGISYEQYF.